One T cell receptor (beta chain) is described in this entry. Its recognized antigen is unknown. Qualities for individual bases were not recorded, and no much larger clone is one base off. What the time point label conveys for this sample: baseline before first vaccination. Samples from vaccinated people were obtained from the UK trials COV001 and COV002, which included a single-blind randomized controlled phase 2/3 trial of AZD1222 (ChAdOx1 nCoV-19) in healthy adults. For TCRbeta chain sequencing, PBMC samples were collected from trial participants at day 0 and at day 28 after the second dose. Spanning cysteine to phenylalanine, the CDR3 consists of 16 amino acids. The CDR3 DNA has 48 bases and is translated from base 1. The germline V gene provides CDR1 MDHEN and CDR2 SYDVKM. Cut back by 4 bases and 3 bases, the V and J ends lie 17 bases apart. This sample stems from a study of T cell responses to AZD1222 COVID-19 vaccine (TCRdb year 2021). For context, the study as a whole: Because spike-specific TCR depth and breadth did not differ between the two schedules, AZD1222 recipients who got a second dose at roughly 4 weeks were pooled with those who got a second dose at roughly 12 weeks. TCR sequencing was performed for some 250 trial participants, of whom 207 were given two doses of AZD1222 and some 26 were given two doses of MenACWY control vaccine. Trial participants were enrolled by age into 18-55, 56-69 and 70-plus year subgroups, with about 150, 28 and 57 TCR-sequenced participants respectively.

The CDR3 regions of human TCRbeta chains were analyzed by immunosequencing. Per the authors' processing: Repertoire TCRs were checked for matches against a reference library of SARS-CoV-2-specific TCRs that had been generated using the MIRA antigen-specificity platform. Breadth was defined as the fraction of unique TCRs that were SARS-CoV-2-associated, and depth was defined as the fraction of total T cells that were SARS-CoV-2-associated. Each spike-specific TCR was assigned to its reactive spike region and to a CD4 or CD8 class using the MIRA data. Log10-transformed breadth and depth values were compared by one-way ANOVA with Sidak's multiple comparisons tests. TCRdb mirrors the immuneACCESS table, restricted to in-frame sequences. Some clones are absent from its copies; in checked studies, under half trace to an unresolved V gene, and the reason for the others is unknown. V and J calls and clone size come straight from that table; D and trimming were deduced from the DNA. This sample lists roughly 97,000 clones; 80% to 90% were detected once. More than 8% of the sample comes from the top ten.

What the work shows at the level of the full study, not this receptor alone: The whole spike protein was spanned by vaccine-associated CD4 TCRs, and dominant responses were seen in regions 160-218 and 743-854. No day 14 peak-response samples were available, so repertoires were characterized only after the peak T cell response. After two AZD1222 doses, spike-specific TCR breadth and depth were significantly higher than at day 0 and than in MenACWY recipients. Nearly half of unique spike-specific TCRs reportedly recognized epitopes outside regions mutated in the B.1.351 and B.1.1.7 variants. In the small 56-69-year group, the increase in depth fell short of significance, most likely because of low power. Conclusions about previously exposed vaccinees were limited because only six AZD1222 recipients were SARS-CoV-2 seropositive at baseline. Participants were mostly white British and included more females than males, and it was suggested by the authors that clonal diversity may have been underestimated.

The chain links TRBV28 with TRBJ2-3; the D region may be TRBD1 or TRBD2, each matching 5 bases equally. The TCR originated in an adult in good health. Sequencing was performed on peripheral blood, taken on day 0 of AZD1222 vaccination. The nucleotide sequence reads TGTGCCAGCAGTTCCCTTCAAGGGACGGGGACAGATACGCAGTATTTT. Translation gives CASSSLQGTGTDTQYF. Here the CDR3 is joined to the reference TRBV28 and TRBJ2-3 genes, and the full variable domain is: DVKVTQSSRYLVKRTGEKVFLECVQDMDHENMFWYRQDPGLGLRLIYFSYDVKMKEKGDIPEGYSVSREKKERFSLILESASTNQTSMYLCASSSLQGTGTDTQYFGPGTRLTVL.